Below, 2 T cell receptor beta chains from the same sample are listed, as sequenced in a study of T cell repertoires in cytomegalovirus infection. TCRdb re-called the reads through MiXCR, storing one row per CDR3 protein. The sample includes some 99,000 distinct CDR3 sequences, about 30% seen only once; the top ten take about 81%. Their antigen targets remain unknown. Specimen: CD8+ T cells from cultured PBMCs, collected from culture after CMV antigen stimulation. The source of these receptors is a human donor in good health (CMV status not recorded). Some clones in this sample may be carry-over from other donors' samples.

This clonotype was observed a handful of times. The rearrangement uses TRBV19 and TRBJ1-5; D possibly corresponds to TRBD1 (5 bases). Trimming removed 3 bases at V and 2 bases at J, with 14 bases between. CDR1 is LNHDA, CDR2 SQIVND, per germline (reference sequence). The CDR3 runs 16 residues. In nucleotides, the CDR3 is TGTGCCAGTAGTATTTCTCAGGGTCTTGGCAATCAGCCCCAGCATTTT. Residues: CASSISQGLGNQPQHF. Together with reference TRBV19 and TRBJ1-5, the CDR3 gives the full variable domain: DGGITQSPKYLFRKEGQNVTLSCEQNLNHDAMYWYRQDPGQGLRLIYYSQIVNDFQKGDIAEGYSVSREKKESFPLTVTSAQKNPTAFYLCASSISQGLGNQPQHFGDGTRLSIL.

V and J are TRBV24-1 and TRBJ2-7; D is undetermined. The CDR3 is 12 residues long. V was trimmed by 4 bases and J by 7 bases, leaving 10 bases between them. Germline V gene data show CDR1 as KGHDR and CDR2 as SFDVKD. This CDR3 is CATSDPDGEQYF. In nucleotides, the CDR3 is TGTGCCACCAGTGACCCGGACGGAGAGCAGTACTTC.